The sequence of this TCR beta chain was determined in a study of molecular identifiers for immune sequencing clone quantification. Findings and limits, study-wide: Clones above 20 RNA copies contained over 99% of effector molecules and under 1% of naive molecules.

Per germline, CDR1 SEHNR and CDR2 FQNEAQ (reference sequence). V was cut by 3 bases and J by 7 bases, with 10 bases left in between. The CDR3 extends over 13 amino acids. Worth noting for this clonotype: Its antigen is undetermined.

Sorted naive CD8 T cells, 20,000 to 1,000,000, were sequenced from 10%, 30% or 50% RNA. TCRdb reprocessed the PCR reads with MiXCR, giving one entry per CDR3 protein. The sample holds about 510,000 distinct CDR3 sequences, about 21% seen once. The sample comprised naive CD8+ T cells from blood, with Jurkat cell RNA spiked in. Subset reported: FACS-sorted CD8+CD4-CCR7+CD45RA+ naive T cells. The rearrangement joins TRBV7-9 to TRBJ2-1, with D tentatively TRBD2 (6 bases). This sequence was found in a human donor in good health. Some libraries in this study had Jurkat cell RNA spiked in. The CDR3 region is CASSFVSGNEQFF. The CDR3 nucleotides are TGTGCCAGCAGCTTTGTAAGCGGGAATGAGCAGTTCTTC. The whole variable domain, filled in from reference TRBV7-9 and TRBJ2-1, reads DTGVSQNPRHKITKRGQNVTFRCDPISEHNRLYWYRQTLGQGPEFLTYFQNEAQLEKSRLLSDRFSAERPKGSFSTLEIQRTEQGDSAMYLCASSFVSGNEQFFGPGTRLTVL.